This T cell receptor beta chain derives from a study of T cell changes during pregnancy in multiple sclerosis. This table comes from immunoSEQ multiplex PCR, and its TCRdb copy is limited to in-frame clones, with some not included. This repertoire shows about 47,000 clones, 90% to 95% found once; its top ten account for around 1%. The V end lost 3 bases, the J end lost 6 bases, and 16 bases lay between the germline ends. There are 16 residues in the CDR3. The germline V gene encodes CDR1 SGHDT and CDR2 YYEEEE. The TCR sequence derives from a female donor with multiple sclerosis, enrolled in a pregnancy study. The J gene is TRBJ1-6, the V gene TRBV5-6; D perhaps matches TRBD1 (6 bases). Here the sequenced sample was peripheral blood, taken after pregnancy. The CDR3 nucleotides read TGTGCCAGCAGCTCGACTCCGGGACACCGTAATTCACCCCTCCACTTT. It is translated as CASSSTPGHRNSPLHF.